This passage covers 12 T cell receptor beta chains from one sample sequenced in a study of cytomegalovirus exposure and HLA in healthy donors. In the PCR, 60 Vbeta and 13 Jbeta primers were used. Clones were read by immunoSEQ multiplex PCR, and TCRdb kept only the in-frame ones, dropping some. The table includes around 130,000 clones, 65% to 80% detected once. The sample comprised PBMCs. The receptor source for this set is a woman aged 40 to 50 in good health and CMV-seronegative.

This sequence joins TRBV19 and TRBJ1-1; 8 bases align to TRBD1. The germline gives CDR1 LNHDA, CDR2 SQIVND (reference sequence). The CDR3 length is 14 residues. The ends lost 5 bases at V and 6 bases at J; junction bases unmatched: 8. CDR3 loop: CASSLQGGRAEAFF. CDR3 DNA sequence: TGTGCCAGTAGTTTACAGGGGGGTCGGGCTGAAGCTTTCTTT.

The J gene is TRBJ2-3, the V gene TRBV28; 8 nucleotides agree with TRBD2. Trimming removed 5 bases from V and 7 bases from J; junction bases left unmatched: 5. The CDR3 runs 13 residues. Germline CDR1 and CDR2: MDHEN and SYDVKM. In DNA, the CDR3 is TGTGCCAGCAGTCCCGGGAGGGCCAATACGCAGTATTTT. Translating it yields CASSPGRANTQYF. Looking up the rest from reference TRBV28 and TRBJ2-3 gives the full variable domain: DVKVTQSSRYLVKRTGEKVFLECVQDMDHENMFWYRQDPGLGLRLIYFSYDVKMKEKGDIPEGYSVSREKKERFSLILESASTNQTSMYLCASSPGRANTQYFGPGTRLTVL.

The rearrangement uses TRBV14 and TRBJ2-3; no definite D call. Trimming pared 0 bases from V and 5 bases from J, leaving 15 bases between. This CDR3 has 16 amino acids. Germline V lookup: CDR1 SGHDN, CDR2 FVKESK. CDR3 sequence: CASSQDVTVRGDTQYF. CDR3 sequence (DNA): TGTGCCAGCAGCCAAGACGTAACGGTGAGAGGAGATACGCAGTATTTT.

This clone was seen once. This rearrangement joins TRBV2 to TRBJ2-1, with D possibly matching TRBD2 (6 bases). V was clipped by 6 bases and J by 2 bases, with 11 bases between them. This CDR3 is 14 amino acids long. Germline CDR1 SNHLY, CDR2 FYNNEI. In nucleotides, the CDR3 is TGTGCCAGCAGCCGACTAGGCACCTACAATGAGCAGTTCTTC. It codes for CASSRLGTYNEQFF. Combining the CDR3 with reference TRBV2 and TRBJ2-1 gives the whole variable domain EPEVTQTPSHQVTQMGQEVILRCVPISNHLYFYWYRQILGQKVEFLVSFYNNEISEKSEIFDDQFSVERPDGSNFTLKIRSTKLEDSAMYFCASSRLGTYNEQFFGPGTRLTVL.

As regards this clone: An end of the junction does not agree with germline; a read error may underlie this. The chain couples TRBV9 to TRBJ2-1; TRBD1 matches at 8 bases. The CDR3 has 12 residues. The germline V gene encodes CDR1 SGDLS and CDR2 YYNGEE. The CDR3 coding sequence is TGTGCCAGCACCAACCTAGGGGGACAGGAGATCTTC. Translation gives CASTNLGGQEIF.

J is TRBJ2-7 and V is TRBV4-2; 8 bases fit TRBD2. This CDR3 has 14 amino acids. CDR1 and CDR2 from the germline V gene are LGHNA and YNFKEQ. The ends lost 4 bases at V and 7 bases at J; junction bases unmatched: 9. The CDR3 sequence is CASSPRAGDLEQYF. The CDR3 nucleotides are TGTGCCAGCAGCCCCCGAGCGGGGGACTTGGAGCAGTACTTC.

The CDR3 here is CASSLLARSTDTQYF. The CDR3 DNA reads as TGTGCCAGCAGTTTACTAGCGAGGAGCACAGATACGCAGTATTTT. The chain is built from TRBV27 and TRBJ2-3; D is perhaps TRBD2 (6 bases). Germline V gene data show CDR1 as MNHEY and CDR2 as SMNVEV (reference sequence). Trimming shortened V by 2 bases and J by 0 bases, and 9 bases separated the two germline ends. The length of the CDR3 is 15 residues.

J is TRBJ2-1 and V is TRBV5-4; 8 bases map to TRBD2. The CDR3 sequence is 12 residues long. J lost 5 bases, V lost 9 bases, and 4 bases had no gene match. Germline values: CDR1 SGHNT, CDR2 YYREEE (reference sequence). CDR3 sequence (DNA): TGTGCCAACGGGGGGGCGAACAATGAGCAGTTCTTC. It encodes CANGGANNEQFF.

The CDR3 spells CASRGQGGGKLFF. In nucleotides, the CDR3 is TGTGCCAGCAGGGGACAGGGAGGGGGAAAACTGTTTTTT. The chain is built from TRBV6-1 and TRBJ1-4; 9 nucleotides align to TRBD1. The CDR3 is 13 amino acids. The germline V gene encodes CDR1 MNHNS and CDR2 SASEGT. V shed 6 bases, J shed 10 bases, and the junction held 6 bases outside the gene matches.

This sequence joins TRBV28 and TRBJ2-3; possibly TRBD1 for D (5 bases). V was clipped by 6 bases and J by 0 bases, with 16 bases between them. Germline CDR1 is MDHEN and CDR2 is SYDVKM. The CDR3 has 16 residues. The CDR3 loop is CASRSKDRPSTDTQYF. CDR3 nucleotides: TGTGCCAGCAGAAGTAAAGACAGACCTAGCACAGATACGCAGTATTTT.

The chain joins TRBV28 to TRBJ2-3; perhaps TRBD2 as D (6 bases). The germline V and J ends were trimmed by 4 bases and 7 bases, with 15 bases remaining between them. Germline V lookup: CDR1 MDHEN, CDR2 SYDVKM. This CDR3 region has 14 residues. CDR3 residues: CASSSLGGTHTQYF. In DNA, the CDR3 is TGTGCCAGCAGTTCTCTCGGGGGTACCCATACGCAGTATTTT. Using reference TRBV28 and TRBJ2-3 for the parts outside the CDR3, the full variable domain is DVKVTQSSRYLVKRTGEKVFLECVQDMDHENMFWYRQDPGLGLRLIYFSYDVKMKEKGDIPEGYSVSREKKERFSLILESASTNQTSMYLCASSSLGGTHTQYFGPGTRLTVL.

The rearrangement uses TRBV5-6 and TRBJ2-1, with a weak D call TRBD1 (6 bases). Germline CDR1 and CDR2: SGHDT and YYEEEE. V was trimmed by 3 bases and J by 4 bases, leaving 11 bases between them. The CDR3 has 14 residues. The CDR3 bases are TGTGCCAGCAGCTATGGACAGATTTACAATGAGCAGTTCTTC. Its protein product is CASSYGQIYNEQFF.